Presented here are 17 T cell receptor beta chains from one specimen sequenced in a study of blood T cell repertoires in COVID-19. This table comes from immunoSEQ multiplex PCR, and its TCRdb copy is limited to in-frame clones, with some not included. This sample yields roughly 300,000 clones, of which approximately 83% are seen a single time; 13% belongs to the top ten. The sequencing input was peripheral blood. Receptor source: a human donor in a cohort sampled during active COVID-19.

This clone was recorded many times. The chain has TRBV19 and TRBJ2-3; TRBD2 agrees at 9 bases. CDR3 length equals 14 residues. Trimming at V came to 5 bases and at J to 5 bases, leaving 5 bases not matched to a gene. Germline V gene lookup returns CDR1 LNHDA and CDR2 SQIVND (reference sequence). CDR3 sequence (DNA): TGTGCCAGTAGTCCTAGCGGGGTCATAGATACGCAGTATTTT. The encoded protein is CASSPSGVIDTQYF.

The chain uses TRBV25-1 and TRBJ2-4; tentatively, D is TRBD2 (6 bases). This CDR3 has 14 residues. CDR1 is MGHDK, CDR2 SYGVNS, per germline. The ends were cut back, 5 bases at V and 5 bases at J, with 13 bases in the middle. The DNA for the CDR3 is TGTGCCAGCAGTAGCCTGCAGCGGGAAAACATTCAGTACTTC. Translated: CASSSLQRENIQYF.

The J gene is TRBJ2-3, the V gene TRBV7-2; 11 nucleotides match TRBD2. Trimming removed 3 bases from V and 6 bases from J; junction bases left unmatched: 8. The germline V gene has CDR1 SGHTA and CDR2 FQGNSA. This CDR3 contains 16 residues. In DNA, the CDR3 is TGTGCCAGCAGCTTCCCTAGCGGGAGGTACCCCGATACGCAGTATTTT. Translation: CASSFPSGRYPDTQYF.

The chain joins TRBV6-2 or TRBV6-3 to TRBJ2-1; 7 nucleotides align to TRBD2. V lost 2 bases, J lost 7 bases, and 5 bases stayed unmatched. The CDR3 sequence is 14 residues long. CDR1 MNHEY and CDR2 SVGEGT come from the germline V gene. The CDR3 loop is CASSYPGTNNEQFF. DNA of the CDR3: TGTGCCAGCAGTTACCCCGGGACTAATAATGAGCAGTTCTTC.

This clone was counted a few times. The gene calls are TRBV2 and TRBJ1-2, with 9 nucleotides matching TRBD1. The CDR3 runs to 13 residues. The trim removed 6 bases at V and 6 bases at J, leaving 5 bases unmatched. Germline CDR1 and CDR2: SNHLY and FYNNEI. The CDR3 DNA reads TGTGCCAGCAGATCACAGGGGGCGAATGGCTACACCTTC. Its protein product is CASRSQGANGYTF.

The chain joins TRBV7-6 to TRBJ2-5; D gene ambiguous. Germline V CDR1 and CDR2: SGHVS, FNYEAQ. Between the trimmed V and J ends, which lost 5 bases and 5 bases, there was a span of 18 bases. The CDR3 loop spans 15 amino acids. The CDR3 region has the DNA TGTGCCAGCAGCAGTAGGTTCGAGGTCTGGGAGACCCAGTACTTC. It codes for CASSSRFEVWETQYF.

This clone was picked up one time. This chain joins TRBV18 and TRBJ2-1; 9 bases fit TRBD2. Trimming took 2 bases from V and 7 from J; bases not matched to a gene: 9. The CDR3 contains 16 residues. From germline, CDR1 is KGHSH and CDR2 LQKENI. DNA for the CDR3: TGTGCCAGCTCACCAACCGGGCTCCTAGCGGGGAATGAGCAGTTCTTC. Amino acid sequence: CASSPTGLLAGNEQFF.

The CDR3 DNA reads TGTGCCAGCAGCTTACCAGGGGGCGGTGGAAACACCATATATTTT. Protein: CASSLPGGGGNTIYF. The chain is built from TRBV7-2 and TRBJ1-3; TRBD1 agrees at 8 bases. Germline lookup yields CDR1 SGHTA and CDR2 FQGNSA. After removal of 2 bases from V and 3 bases from J, the junction contained 3 bases not matched to a gene. The CDR3 length is 15 residues.

This chain connects TRBV6-5 to TRBJ1-4; 8 nucleotides line up with TRBD1. After removal of 6 bases from V and 7 bases from J, the junction contained 7 bases not matched to a gene. Looked up from germline, CDR1 is MNHEY and CDR2 is SVGAGI. This CDR3 is 14 amino acids long. CDR3 bases: TGTGCCAGCAGCAAAGACAGGGGTGGTGAAAAACTGTTTTTT. Protein sequence: CASSKDRGGEKLFF.

This CDR3 reads CASSRDAGGTDTQYF. DNA of the CDR3: TGTGCCAGCTCCCGAGACGCGGGAGGCACAGATACGCAGTATTTT. V is TRBV18 and J is TRBJ2-3; 7 nucleotides agree with TRBD2. Per the germline V gene, CDR1 is KGHSH and CDR2 is LQKENI. V was pared by 6 bases and J by 1 base, with 7 bases of the junction left unmatched. The CDR3 loop spans 15 amino acids.

This clone was counted once. The V call is TRBV9, the J call TRBJ1-2, with no clear D. This CDR3 is 14 amino acids long. V was pared by 4 bases and J by 6 bases, with 16 bases between. CDR1 is SGDLS, CDR2 YYNGEE, per germline. CDR3 bases: TGTGCCAGCAGCCCACACCGTTCGGAGGATGGCTACACCTTC. Protein product: CASSPHRSEDGYTF.

The chain uses TRBV2 and TRBJ2-2; TRBD1 matches at 7 bases. The CDR3 has 13 residues. Germline trimming cut 9 bases from V and 1 base from J; bases unmatched to any gene: 2. Germline-derived CDR1 and CDR2 are SNHLY and FYNNEI. The CDR3 region is CASRQGNTGELFF. The DNA for the CDR3 is TGTGCCAGTCGACAGGGGAACACCGGGGAGCTGTTTTTT.

The chain couples TRBV6-5 to TRBJ2-5; tentative D call: TRBD1 (6 bases). CDR1 and CDR2 from the germline V gene are MNHEY and SVGAGI. CDR3 length equals 13 residues. V was clipped by 0 bases and J by 4 bases, with 6 bases between them. The CDR3 loop is CASSYSTGETQYF. DNA of the CDR3: TGTGCCAGCAGTTACTCGACAGGAGAGACCCAGTACTTC.

The J gene is TRBJ2-7, the V gene TRBV6-6; TRBD1 aligns across 12 bases. CDR3 length: 15 residues. J gave up 7 bases and V 7 bases, and 11 bases lay outside the gene matches. Germline-derived CDR1 and CDR2 are MNHNY and SVGAGI (reference sequence). The CDR3 loop is CASTASGQGAKEQYF. As DNA, the CDR3 is TGTGCCAGCACGGCTTCGGGACAGGGGGCGAAAGAGCAGTACTTC.

The chain combines TRBV11-2 with TRBJ2-1; D might be TRBD2 (6 bases). Trimming shortened V by 5 bases and J by 9 bases, and 11 bases separated the two germline ends. Looked up from germline, CDR1 is SGHAT and CDR2 is FQNNGV. This CDR3 spans 12 amino acids. CDR3: CASSLASVEQFF. CDR3 nucleotide sequence: TGTGCCAGCAGCCTAGCGTCCGTTGAGCAGTTCTTC.

The chain combines TRBV28 with TRBJ1-2, with D maybe TRBD1 (6 bases). V gave up 5 bases and J gave up 8 bases, with 21 bases separating them. The V gene's germline CDR1 is MDHEN and CDR2 SYDVKM. The CDR3 loop spans 15 amino acids. The CDR3 coding sequence is TGTGCCAGCAGTCACGGGACAACTTCAAACGGGGGCTACACCTTC. This encodes CASSHGTTSNGGYTF.

This clone was seen only once. V and J are TRBV11-3 and TRBJ2-5; TRBD1 agrees at 8 bases. Germline V gene lookup returns CDR1 SGHNT and CDR2 YENEEA. With 3 bases clipped from V and 2 bases from J, the junction kept 5 bases outside the gene matches. The CDR3 is 15 residues long. CDR3 loop: CASSFGQGPQETQYF. CDR3 sequence (DNA): TGTGCCAGCAGCTTCGGACAGGGACCACAAGAGACCCAGTACTTC.